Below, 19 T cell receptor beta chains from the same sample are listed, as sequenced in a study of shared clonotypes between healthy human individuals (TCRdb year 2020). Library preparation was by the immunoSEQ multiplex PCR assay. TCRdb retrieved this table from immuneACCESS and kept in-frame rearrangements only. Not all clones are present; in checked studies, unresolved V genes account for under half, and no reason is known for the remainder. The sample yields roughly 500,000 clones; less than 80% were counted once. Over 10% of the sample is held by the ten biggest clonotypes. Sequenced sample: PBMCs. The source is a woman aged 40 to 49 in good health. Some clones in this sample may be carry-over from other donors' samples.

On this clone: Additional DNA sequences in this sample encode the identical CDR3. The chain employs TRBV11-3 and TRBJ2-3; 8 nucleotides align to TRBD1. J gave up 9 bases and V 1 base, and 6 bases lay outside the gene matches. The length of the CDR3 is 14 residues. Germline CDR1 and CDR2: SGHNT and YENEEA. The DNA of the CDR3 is TGTGCCAGCAGCTTAGGGGGGACAGGCGACACGCAGTATTTT. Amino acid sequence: CASSLGGTGDTQYF. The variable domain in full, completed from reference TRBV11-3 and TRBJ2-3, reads EAGVVQSPRYKIIEKKQPVAFWCNPISGHNTLYWYLQNLGQGPELLIRYENEEAVDDSQLPKDRFSAERLKGVDSTLKIQPAELGDSAVYLCASSLGGTGDTQYFGPGTRLTVL.

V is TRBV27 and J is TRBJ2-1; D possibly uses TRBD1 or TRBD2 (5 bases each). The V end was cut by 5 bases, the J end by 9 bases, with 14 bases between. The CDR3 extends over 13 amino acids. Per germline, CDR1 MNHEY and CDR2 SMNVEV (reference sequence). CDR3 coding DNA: TGTGCCAGCAGTGAACCGGGACGCGTTGAGCAGTTCTTC. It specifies CASSEPGRVEQFF.

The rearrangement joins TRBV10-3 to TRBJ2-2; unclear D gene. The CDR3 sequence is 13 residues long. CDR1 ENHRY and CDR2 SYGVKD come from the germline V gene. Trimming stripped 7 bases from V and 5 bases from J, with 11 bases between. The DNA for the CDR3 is TGTGCCATCACCCCGCTCCAAACCGGGGAGCTGTTTTTT. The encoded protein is CAITPLQTGELFF.

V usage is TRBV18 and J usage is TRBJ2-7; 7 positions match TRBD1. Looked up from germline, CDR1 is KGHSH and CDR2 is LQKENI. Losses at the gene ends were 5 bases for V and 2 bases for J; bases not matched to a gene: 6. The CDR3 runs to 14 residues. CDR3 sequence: CASSSNRGTYEQYF. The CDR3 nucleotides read TGTGCCAGCTCATCCAACAGGGGAACCTACGAGCAGTACTTC.

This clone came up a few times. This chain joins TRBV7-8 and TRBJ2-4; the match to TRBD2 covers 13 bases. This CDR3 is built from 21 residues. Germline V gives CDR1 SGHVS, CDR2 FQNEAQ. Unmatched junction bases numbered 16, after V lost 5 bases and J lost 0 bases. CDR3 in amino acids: CASSRFSGTSGVLRAKNIQYF. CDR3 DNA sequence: TGTGCCAGCAGCCGTTTTAGTGGGACTAGCGGGGTTCTTAGAGCCAAAAACATTCAGTACTTC.

The CDR3 protein is CASSSRTGGMTEAFF. CDR3 DNA sequence: TGTGCCAGCAGCTCGAGGACAGGGGGTATGACTGAAGCTTTCTTT. The rearrangement uses TRBV5-6 and TRBJ1-1; TRBD1 matches 10 bases. The CDR3 runs to 15 residues. Germline V gives CDR1 SGHDT, CDR2 YYEEEE. V gave up 3 bases and J gave up 5 bases; unmatched junction bases: 7. The complete variable domain, with remaining parts taken from reference TRBV5-6 and TRBJ1-1, reads DAGVTQSPTHLIKTRGQQVTLRCSPKSGHDTVSWYQQALGQGPQFIFQYYEEEERQRGNFPDRFSGHQFPNYSSELNVNALLLGDSALYLCASSSRTGGMTEAFFGQGTRLTVV.

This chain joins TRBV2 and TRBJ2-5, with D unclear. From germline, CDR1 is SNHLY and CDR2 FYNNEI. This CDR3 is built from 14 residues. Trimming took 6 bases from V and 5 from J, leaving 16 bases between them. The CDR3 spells CASSDSGREETQYF. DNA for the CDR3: TGTGCCAGCAGCGACTCTGGACGTGAGGAGACCCAGTACTTC. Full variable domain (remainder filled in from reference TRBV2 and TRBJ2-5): EPEVTQTPSHQVTQMGQEVILRCVPISNHLYFYWYRQILGQKVEFLVSFYNNEISEKSEIFDDQFSVERPDGSNFTLKIRSTKLEDSAMYFCASSDSGREETQYFGPGTRLLVL.

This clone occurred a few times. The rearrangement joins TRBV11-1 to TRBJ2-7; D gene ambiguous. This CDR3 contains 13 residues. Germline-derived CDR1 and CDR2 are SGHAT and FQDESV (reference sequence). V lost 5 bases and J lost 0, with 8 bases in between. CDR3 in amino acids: CASSPLSSYEQYF. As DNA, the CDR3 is TGTGCCAGCAGCCCGTTGAGCTCCTACGAGCAGTACTTC.

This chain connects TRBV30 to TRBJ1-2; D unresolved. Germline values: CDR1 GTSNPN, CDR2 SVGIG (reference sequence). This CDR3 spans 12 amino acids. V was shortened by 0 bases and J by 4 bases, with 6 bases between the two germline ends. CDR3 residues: CAWSVDFYGYTF. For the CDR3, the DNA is TGTGCCTGGAGTGTTGATTTCTATGGCTACACCTTC. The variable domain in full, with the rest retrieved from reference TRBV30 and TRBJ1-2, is SQTIHQWPATLVQPVGSPLSLECTVEGTSNPNLYWYRQAAGRGLQLLFYSVGIGQISSEVPQNLSASRPQDRQFILSSKKLLLSDSGFYLCAWSVDFYGYTFGSGTRLTVV.

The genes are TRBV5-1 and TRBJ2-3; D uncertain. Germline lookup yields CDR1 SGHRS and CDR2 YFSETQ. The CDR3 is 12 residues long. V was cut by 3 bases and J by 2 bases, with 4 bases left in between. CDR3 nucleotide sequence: TGCGCCAGCAGCTGGTACACAGATACGCAGTATTTT. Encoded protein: CASSWYTDTQYF.

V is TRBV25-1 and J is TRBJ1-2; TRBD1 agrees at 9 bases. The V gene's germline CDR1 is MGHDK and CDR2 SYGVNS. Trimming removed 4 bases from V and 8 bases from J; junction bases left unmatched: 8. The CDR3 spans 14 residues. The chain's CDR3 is CASSGGGQGGGYTF. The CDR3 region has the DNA TGTGCCAGCAGTGGGGGGGGACAGGGAGGCGGCTACACCTTC.

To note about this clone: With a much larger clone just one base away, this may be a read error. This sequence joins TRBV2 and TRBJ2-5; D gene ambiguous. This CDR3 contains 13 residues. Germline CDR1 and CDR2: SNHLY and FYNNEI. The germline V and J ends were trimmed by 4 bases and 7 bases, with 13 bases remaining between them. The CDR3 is CASSASVRGTQYF. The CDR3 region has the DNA TGTGCCAGCAGTGCTAGTGTTAGAGGGACCCAGTACTTC.

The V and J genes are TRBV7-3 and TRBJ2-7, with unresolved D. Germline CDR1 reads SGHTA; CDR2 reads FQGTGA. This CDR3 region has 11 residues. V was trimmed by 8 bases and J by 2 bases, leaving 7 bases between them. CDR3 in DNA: TGTGCCAGCCGTGCTCCCTACGAGCAGTACTTC. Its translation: CASRAPYEQYF.

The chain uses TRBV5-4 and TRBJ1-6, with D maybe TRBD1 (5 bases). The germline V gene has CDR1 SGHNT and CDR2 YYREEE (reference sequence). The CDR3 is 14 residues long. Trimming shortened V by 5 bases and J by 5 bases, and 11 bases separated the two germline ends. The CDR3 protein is CASRQGFDNSPLHF. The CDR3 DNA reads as TGTGCCAGCAGGCAGGGTTTTGATAATTCACCCCTCCACTTT.

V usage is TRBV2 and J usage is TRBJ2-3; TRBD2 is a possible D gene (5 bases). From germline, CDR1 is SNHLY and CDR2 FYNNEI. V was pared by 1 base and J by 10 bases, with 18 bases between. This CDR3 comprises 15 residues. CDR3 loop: CASSEGPGLAGPQYF. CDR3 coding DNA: TGTGCCAGCAGTGAAGGCCCCGGACTGGCAGGTCCGCAGTATTTT.

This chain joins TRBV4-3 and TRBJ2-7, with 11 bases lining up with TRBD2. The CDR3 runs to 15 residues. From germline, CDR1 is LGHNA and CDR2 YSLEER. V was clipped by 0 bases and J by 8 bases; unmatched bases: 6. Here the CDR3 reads CASSQELLAGVKQYF. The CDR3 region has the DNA TGCGCCAGCAGCCAAGAGTTACTAGCGGGAGTAAAGCAGTACTTC.

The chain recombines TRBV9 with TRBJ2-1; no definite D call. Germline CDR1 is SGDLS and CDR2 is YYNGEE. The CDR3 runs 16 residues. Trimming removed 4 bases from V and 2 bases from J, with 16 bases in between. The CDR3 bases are TGTGCCAGCAGCAATCCTTTTCGACCCACCTACAATGAGCAGTTCTTC. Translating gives CASSNPFRPTYNEQFF.

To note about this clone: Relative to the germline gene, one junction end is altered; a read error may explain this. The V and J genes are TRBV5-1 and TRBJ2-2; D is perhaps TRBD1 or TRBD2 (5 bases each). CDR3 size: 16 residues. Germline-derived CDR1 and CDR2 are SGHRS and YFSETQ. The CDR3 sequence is CASSLEAWQGTGELSF. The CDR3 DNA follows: TGCGCCAGCAGCTTGGAGGCATGGCAGGGCACCGGGGAGCTGTCTTTT.

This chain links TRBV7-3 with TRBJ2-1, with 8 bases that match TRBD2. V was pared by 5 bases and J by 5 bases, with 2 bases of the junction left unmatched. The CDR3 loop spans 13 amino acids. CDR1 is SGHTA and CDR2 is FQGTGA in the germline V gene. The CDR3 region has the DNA TGTGCCAGCAGCCGGACTAGCAACAATGAGCAGTTCTTC. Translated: CASSRTSNNEQFF. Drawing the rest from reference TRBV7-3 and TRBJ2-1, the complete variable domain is GAGVSQTPSNKVTEKGKYVELRCDPISGHTALYWYRQSLGQGPEFLIYFQGTGAADDSGLPNDRFFAVRPEGSVSTLKIQRTERGDSAVYLCASSRTSNNEQFFGPGTRLTVL.